This TCR beta chain came from a study of blood T cell repertoires in COVID-19. This CDR3 contains 15 residues. The ends lost 5 bases at V and 2 bases at J; junction bases unmatched: 7. The germline CDR1 and CDR2 sequences are MNHNY and SVGAGI (reference sequence). This clone is a singleton in its sample. Repertoires were generated with immunoSEQ multiplex PCR, while TCRdb's copy carries only in-frame clones and drops some. The profile covers roughly 88,000 clones, with around 85% appearing a single time and approximately 16% taken by the ten largest. The sample consisted of peripheral blood. The source is a woman between 55 and 75 years old with COVID-19, enrolled during active disease. V usage is TRBV6-6 and J usage is TRBJ1-2; 8 nucleotides align to TRBD1. Written as DNA, the CDR3 is TGTGCCAGCAGTCGCGGACAGGGACTAAACTATGGCTACACCTTC. Translation: CASSRGQGLNYGYTF.